This T cell receptor (beta chain) was found in a study of identical twins' blood T cells. Germline loops: CDR1 MNHEY, CDR2 SVGEGT. The CDR3 extends over 16 amino acids. J lost 9 bases, V lost 6 bases, and 12 bases had no gene match. TCRdb re-called the 5' RACE reads through MiXCR, storing one row per CDR3 protein. The sample lists hundreds of thousands of distinct CDR3 sequences, around 30% seen once, with about 6.1% in the top ten. With respect to this clonotype: Since a much larger clone is just one base distant, this may be a read error.

The clonotype comes from a woman between 18 and 49 years old in good health. The rearrangement uses TRBV6-2 or TRBV6-3 and TRBJ2-1; 12 bases are shared with TRBD2. Specimen: PBMCs. The CDR3 reads CASRSHGLAGTSEQFF. The CDR3 nucleotides read TGTGCCAGCAGGTCCCACGGACTAGCGGGGACAAGTGAGCAGTTCTTC.